This TCR beta chain emerged from a study of shared clonotypes between healthy human individuals. Study summary: The donor pool was made up of a couple of women and three men aged 18 to 49.

Deep was the level at which the assay was run. Produced via immunoSEQ multiplex PCR; TCRdb's table is partial and in-frame only. Seen here are 550,000 to 650,000 clones, approximately 96% observed once, and the top ten hold about 0.11%. General study results and limits: The authors expected sequencing depth to affect clonotype sharing among donors.

Worth noting for this clone: Its cognate antigen is unknown.

CD8 cells classed as naive were CD45RO-negative and positively selected for CCR7, excluding terminally differentiated effector memory CD45RA+ cells. The receptor was isolated from a woman younger than 45 in good health. Sequencing used naive CD8+ T cells sorted from blood.

CDR3 in amino acids: CASSFTGTSYEQYF. CDR3 nucleotide sequence: TGTGCCAGCAGTTTTACAGGGACCTCCTACGAGCAGTACTTC. The rearrangement joins TRBV28 to TRBJ2-7; tentatively, D is TRBD1 (6 bases). The germline V gene encodes CDR1 MDHEN and CDR2 SYDVKM. This CDR3 spans 14 amino acids. Trimming cost V 3 bases and J 0 bases, with 9 bases left between them.